A selection of T cell receptor beta chains follows, all from one sample in a study of blood T cell repertoires in COVID-19. Here immunoSEQ multiplex PCR was the method, and the copy in TCRdb shows in-frame clones only, minus some. Found here are roughly 49,000 clones, less than 90% of them singletons; the top ten hold approximately 1.4%. Input material: peripheral blood. These TCRs come from a man aged 50-60 years with acute or convalescent COVID-19. Both conserved end residues are part of each CDR3. The D gene is left open where the match is weak. For some rows the clone size is stated as once, few or many, or as a class when expanded; others skip it.

D | J | V | size | CDR3 | DNA
TRBD1 | TRBJ1-5 | TRBV6-2/TRBV6-3 | - | CASSPKTGVQPQHF | TGTGCCAGCAGCCCCAAGACAGGGGTTCAGCCCCAGCATTTT
- | TRBJ1-5 | TRBV7-8 | - | CASSLARPNQPQHF | TGTGCCAGCAGCTTAGCGCGTCCCAATCAGCCCCAGCATTTT
- | TRBJ2-5 | TRBV2 | - | CASSPNSSGQETQYF | TGTGCCAGCAGTCCAAATAGTAGCGGTCAAGAGACCCAGTACTTC
- | TRBJ1-2 | TRBV14 | - | CASSPSSYGYTF | TGTGCCAGCAGCCCTAGTTCATATGGCTACACCTTC
TRBD1 | TRBJ1-4 | TRBV4-1 | - | CASSHGGTAGGELFF | TGCGCCAGCAGCCATGGCGGGACAGCCGGGGGGGAACTGTTTTTT
TRBD2 | TRBJ2-7 | TRBV6-2/TRBV6-3 | once | CASSLSGRAGEQYF | TGTGCCAGCAGTTTGAGCGGGAGAGCTGGGGAGCAGTACTTC
- | TRBJ1-5 | TRBV28 | once | CASRERVPYQPQHF | TGTGCCAGCAGGGAACGGGTACCCTATCAGCCCCAGCATTTT
TRBD1 | TRBJ2-7 | TRBV9 | - | CASSPWDSSYEQYF | TGTGCCAGCAGCCCTTGGGACAGTTCCTACGAGCAGTACTTC
TRBD1 | TRBJ2-5 | TRBV5-4 | - | CASSTGQGKEETQYF | TGTGCCAGCAGCACGGGACAGGGGAAAGAAGAGACCCAGTACTTC
TRBD1 | TRBJ2-2 | TRBV15 | - | CATSRDSMDRPNTGELFF | TGTGCCACCAGCAGAGATTCGATGGACAGGCCAAACACCGGGGAGCTGTTTTTT
- | TRBJ2-3 | TRBV5-1 | - | CASSLGVDTQYF | TGCGCCAGCAGCTTGGGCGTGGATACGCAGTATTTT
- | TRBJ1-1 | TRBV19 | - | CASGALGTEAFF | TGTGCCAGTGGAGCCCTGGGCACTGAAGCTTTCTTT
TRBD1 | TRBJ1-4 | TRBV24-1 | - | CATSDSRDREDEKLFF | TGTGCCACCAGTGATTCCCGGGACAGGGAAGATGAAAAACTGTTTTTT
TRBD2 | TRBJ2-7 | TRBV5-4 | - | CASSPLASKGEQYF | TGTGCCAGCAGCCCACTAGCGAGTAAGGGGGAGCAGTACTTC
TRBD2 | TRBJ2-7 | TRBV28 | once | CASSSQRGDTYEQYF | TGTGCCAGCAGTTCGCAGCGGGGAGACACCTACGAGCAGTACTTC
TRBD1 | TRBJ1-5 | TRBV18 | - | CASSSTGRTQPQHF | TGTGCCAGCTCATCGACAGGGAGAACTCAGCCCCAGCATTTT
TRBD1 | TRBJ1-6 | TRBV19 | - | CASSKSRGQGNSPLHF | TGTGCCAGTAGTAAATCCCGGGGACAGGGGAATTCACCCCTCCACTTT
TRBD1 | TRBJ2-1 | TRBV10-1 | - | CASRDTGTGDGEQFF | TGCGCCAGCAGGGACACCGGGACAGGGGACGGGGAGCAGTTCTTC
- | TRBJ1-1 | TRBV9 | - | CASSGEMEAEAFF | TGTGCCAGCAGCGGAGAAATGGAGGCTGAAGCTTTCTTT
TRBD1 | TRBJ1-4 | TRBV19 | - | CASRPDRVRNEKLFF | TGTGCCAGTAGACCTGACAGGGTCCGTAATGAAAAACTGTTTTTT
- | TRBJ1-5 | TRBV27 | - | CASSLRETSNQPQHF | TGTGCCAGCAGTTTGCGGGAGACTAGCAATCAGCCCCAGCATTTT
TRBD1 | TRBJ1-2 | TRBV12-3/TRBV12-4 | once | CASEGAYGYTF | TGTGCCAGCGAGGGGGCTTATGGCTACACCTTC
TRBD2 | TRBJ2-1 | TRBV7-2 | - | CASRRGGRRGNEQFF | TGTGCCAGCAGGAGGGGCGGGAGGCGAGGAAATGAGCAGTTCTTC
TRBD2 | TRBJ2-7 | TRBV30 | - | CAWSLLGLAGKPVYEQYF | TGTGCCTGGAGCCTATTAGGACTAGCGGGAAAGCCAGTTTACGAGCAGTACTTC
TRBD2 | TRBJ2-7 | TRBV4-1 | - | CASSQSISGSPGSYEQYF | TGCGCCAGCAGCCAGAGTATTAGCGGGAGCCCCGGCTCCTACGAGCAGTACTTC
TRBD1 | TRBJ2-7 | TRBV14 | once | CASSPGQGPTKQYF | TGTGCCAGCAGCCCGGGACAGGGTCCTACGAAGCAGTACTTC